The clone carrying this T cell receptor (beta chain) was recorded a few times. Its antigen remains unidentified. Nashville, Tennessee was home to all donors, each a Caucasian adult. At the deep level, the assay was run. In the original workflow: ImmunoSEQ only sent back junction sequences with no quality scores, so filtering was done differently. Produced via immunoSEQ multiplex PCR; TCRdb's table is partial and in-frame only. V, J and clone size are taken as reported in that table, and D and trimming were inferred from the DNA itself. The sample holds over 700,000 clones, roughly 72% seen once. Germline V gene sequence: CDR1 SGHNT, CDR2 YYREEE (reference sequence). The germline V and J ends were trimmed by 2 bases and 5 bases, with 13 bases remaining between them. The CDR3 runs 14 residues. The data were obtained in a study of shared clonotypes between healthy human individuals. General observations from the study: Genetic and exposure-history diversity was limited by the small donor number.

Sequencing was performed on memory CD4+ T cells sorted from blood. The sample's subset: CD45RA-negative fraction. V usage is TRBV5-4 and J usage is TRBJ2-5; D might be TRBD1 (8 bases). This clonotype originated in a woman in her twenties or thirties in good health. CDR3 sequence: CASSLGQGGETQYF. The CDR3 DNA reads TGTGCCAGCAGCTTAGGACAGGGAGGGGAGACCCAGTACTTC.